This T cell receptor beta chain was profiled in a study of blood T cell repertoires in COVID-19. In the study overall: Whether acute or convalescent, the COVID-19 samples came from the United States, Italy and Spain. Sources were T cells, B-cell-depleted T cells, or PBMCs; the material itself was cDNA or gDNA.

TCRdb keeps only in-frame clones here, not all; method: immunoSEQ multiplex PCR. The table shows roughly 80,000 clones, with approximately 90% occurring only once. This CDR3 is built from 15 residues. Trimming pared 7 bases from V and 1 base from J, leaving 14 bases between. The germline V gene has CDR1 ENHRY and CDR2 SYGVKD. The clonotype was recovered from a woman of 80 years or more with acute or convalescent COVID-19. The chain links TRBV10-3 to TRBJ2-1, with D perhaps matching TRBD1 (5 bases). Sequenced: peripheral blood. The CDR3 sequence: CAIKRQLSSYNEQFF. The CDR3 coding sequence is TGTGCCATCAAGAGACAGCTTTCTTCCTACAATGAGCAGTTCTTC.